This note documents a single T cell receptor beta chain sequence. The sample holds a few counts of this clonotype. Its antigen specificity is not known. Base qualities are not provided; no much larger clone lies one nucleotide away. Amplification of TCR beta CDR3 regions was carried out from RNA transcripts. For the first round of RT-PCR on the TCR CDR3, the HTBI primer set was used together with the Qiagen OneStep RT-PCR kit. A second multiplex PCR round built the libraries, followed by size selection and purification. Paired-end sequencing of the libraries was performed with 100 bp reads on an Illumina HiSeq2000. Turning to the authors' computational methods: SOAPnuke was used to process the raw data, throwing out any read that contained adapters or uncalled bases, had a mean Phred below 15, or lacked an exact constant-primer or identifier match. COPE v1.2.5 was used to merge the high-quality paired reads, and each unique nucleotide sequence was defined as a clonotype. Clonotypes were aligned to IMGT TRBV, TRBD and TRBJ reference segments using MiTCR v1.1. Only V-J combinations with frequency above 0.0001, covering roughly 99% of repertoires, were analysed. The TCS score was defined as the ratio of F50 (clonal expansion) to E x V (chaos), calculated using BLOSUM62-based TCRdist between CDR3 peptides within each V-J. Welch's t-statistics and random forest reduced around 550 V-J features to fewer than 15, which were used in a naive Bayes classifier (R e1071). TCRdb applied fastp at Q25 and MiXCR to the public reads, then kept only in-frame beta chains. All rows with the same CDR3 protein become a single entry with the most common DNA and genes. The V and J calls here are based on TCRdb, not the publication. The sample contains over 200,000 distinct CDR3 sequences, more than 12% of them found a single time. The ten largest account for about an eighth of the sample.

Hyperthyroidism patients were newly diagnosed, had a disease duration of under 2 months, and were aged 18 to 65 years. Any patient with an uncontrolled infection, another autoimmune disease, pregnancy or lactation was excluded. Clinical symptoms, serum thyroxine and TRAb, thyroid ultrasound, and orbital computed tomography formed the basis for the diagnoses. For progressor patients, blood was drawn at the first diagnosis of hyperthyroidism, before any ophthalmopathy symptoms had appeared. PBMCs were separated from 10 ml of fresh peripheral blood using Ficoll-Paque density gradient centrifugation. Progressor patients were defined as those initially diagnosed with Graves' hyperthyroidism in whom ophthalmopathy developed during follow-up. Trizol reagent was used to extract total RNA, and RNA quality was then checked on an Agilent 2100 Bioanalyzer. According to the germline V gene, CDR1 reads MNHEY and CDR2 reads SVGAGI. Inclusive of the bounding cysteine and phenylalanine, the CDR3 is 17 residues long. The CDR3 DNA has 51 bases and is translated from base 1. Trimming takes 2 bases from V and 7 bases from J, and the germline ends sit 21 bases apart.

This record comes from a study of T cells in Graves' hyperthyroidism and ophthalmopathy (dated by TCRdb to about 2019). With regard to the full study: Peripheral blood was collected at initial diagnosis, before any treatment. The paper reports TCR Vbeta CDR3 sequencing of approximately 140 peripheral blood samples: approximately 43 ophthalmopathy, under 85 hyperthyroidism and around 17 progressor patients. To identify distinguishing TCR V-J signatures, a discovery cohort of around 100 patients was used, comprising 43 with Graves' ophthalmopathy and some 57 with stable Graves' hyperthyroidism. After sampling, hyperthyroidism patients received methimazole starting at 30 mg daily, and ophthalmopathy patients received high-dose intravenous methylprednisolone. In several Graves' hyperthyroidism patients, the study also compared T-cell repertoires from thyroid tissue with T-cell repertoires from blood. Prospective prediction of ophthalmopathy was tested in an independent validation cohort consisting of 18 hyperthyroidism patients and around 16 patients who later progressed to ophthalmopathy. The 100 discovery patients were divided at random into training and test sets in a 7:3 ratio.

Results the study describes overall, beyond this receptor: A model built on a 13 V-J signature distinguished ophthalmopathy from stable hyperthyroidism, reaching about 88% sensitivity and about 81% specificity in cross-validation and 80%/75% in testing. Most expanded thyroid clonotypes (frequency above 0.001) were also detected in blood, a finding suggesting that blood repertoires may reflect thyroid immune responses. In validation, the model predicted progression to ophthalmopathy with approximately 71% sensitivity and roughly 75% specificity, a median of roughly seven months before onset. No statistical method was used to set the sample size in advance, and investigators knew the group allocation.

This chain joins TRBV6-5 to TRBJ2-1; TRBD1 is a possible D gene, resting on 5 matching bases. The clonotype originates from a middle-aged woman with Graves' hyperthyroidism that later progressed to Graves' ophthalmopathy. The sample consisted of blood. The DNA reads as follows: TGTGCCAGCAGTTACCCCCTGAAGGGGCTTTCTCTTAATGAGCAGTTCTTC. Its protein product is CASSYPLKGLSLNEQFF.